The T cell receptor (beta chain) under discussion was sequenced for a study of CD8+CD57+ T cells in acquired aplastic anemia. Findings of the study overall: Patients and controls shared twenty-nine CD8+ CDR3 sequences.

This clonotype was observed many times. Its antigen is not known. CDR3 and TCR beta VDJ profiling relied on a genomic DNA template. TCRdb re-called the reads through MiXCR, storing one row per CDR3 protein. The data show 95,000 to 150,000 distinct CDR3 sequences, with almost 40% seen just once and over 2% held by the top ten. CDR1 is SQVTM, CDR2 ANQGSEA, per germline. Trimming took off 4 bases at V and 4 bases at J, with 13 bases between the two ends. This CDR3 has 14 residues. Patients selected for sequencing had displayed CD8+CD57+ cell expansion by flow cytometry. Diagnosis of severe acquired aplastic anemia applied to all patients.

The sequence derives from a human donor with aplastic anemia. Material: sorted CD4+, CD8+, or CD8+CD57+ T cells (not recorded which) from PBMCs. This chain connects TRBV29-1 to TRBJ2-2; D ambiguous. CDR3 DNA: TGCAGCGTTGGTGGCCGGTCGAGCACCGGGGAGCTGTTTTTT. Translation gives CSVGGRSSTGELFF.